This entry features one TCR beta chain sequence. What it recognizes is unknown. Measured with immunoSEQ multiplex PCR; TCRdb has only the in-frame clones, and not every one. The data hold 60,000 to 65,000 clones, with 85% to 95% observed a single time. V lost 4 bases and J lost 5; bases outside the gene matches: 5. The germline gives CDR1 GTSNPN, CDR2 SVGIG (reference sequence). The CDR3 covers 13 residues. The sample is drawn from a study of cytomegalovirus exposure and HLA in healthy donors. Study conclusions and caveats: Researchers catalogued approximately 170 TCR beta chains as cytomegalovirus-associated. Rarity held for most TCR sequences, but there were some public TCRs that occurred in many donors.

The TCR comes from a woman aged 18-29 years in good health and CMV-seropositive. The chain joins TRBV30 to TRBJ2-1; 7 bases are a match to TRBD1. The sample taken for sequencing was PBMCs. CDR3 region: CAWKLDRNNEQFF. In DNA, the CDR3 is TGTGCCTGGAAACTGGACAGGAACAATGAGCAGTTCTTC. The complete variable domain, with remaining parts taken from reference TRBV30 and TRBJ2-1, reads SQTIHQWPATLVQPVGSPLSLECTVEGTSNPNLYWYRQAAGRGLQLLFYSVGIGQISSEVPQNLSASRPQDRQFILSSKKLLLSDSGFYLCAWKLDRNNEQFFGPGTRLTVL.